This TCR beta chain appears in the sequencing data of a study of cytomegalovirus exposure and HLA in healthy donors. Only in-frame clones appear in the TCRdb table, and some are missing; sequencing was by immunoSEQ multiplex PCR. The sample holds about 150,000 clones, approximately 86% seen once. The CDR3 is 15 amino acids. CDR1 is SGHAT, CDR2 FQNNGV, per germline. Trimming removed 4 bases at V and 1 base at J, with 12 bases between. From the 120-subject validation cohort, which was separate from the roughly 670-subject first cohort, the donors were drawn. The sequence was obtained from a man aged 18 to 29 in good health and CMV-seropositive. Sequenced: PBMCs. The chain carries TRBV11-2 and TRBJ2-3, with D tentatively TRBD2 (6 bases). CDR3 coding DNA: TGTGCCAGCAGCTCCCGGGGGTCTGGCACAGATACGCAGTATTTT. As protein: CASSSRGSGTDTQYF. Together with reference TRBV11-2 and TRBJ2-3, the CDR3 gives the full variable domain: EAGVAQSPRYKIIEKRQSVAFWCNPISGHATLYWYQQILGQGPKLLIQFQNNGVVDDSQLPKDRFSAERLKGVDSTLKIQPAKLEDSAVYLCASSSRGSGTDTQYFGPGTRLTVL.